This T cell receptor beta chain was observed in a study of T cells in Graves' hyperthyroidism and ophthalmopathy. V shed 1 base and J shed 8 bases, with 9 bases lying between them. Looked up from germline, CDR1 is MGHRA and CDR2 is YSYEKL. This CDR3 is 14 amino acids long. Study outcomes and limitations: Classification by a 13 V-J model distinguished ophthalmopathy from stable hyperthyroidism.

The TCR beta CDR3 regions underwent amplification using RNA transcripts as the source. Initially, a first-round RT-PCR of the TCR CDR3 employed the HTBI primer set. TCRdb re-derived calls from the multiplex PCR reads in MiXCR, one entry per CDR3 protein. The sample yields some 740,000 distinct CDR3 sequences, 14% seen once. A few counts support this clonotype. What it binds is not known. The clonotype comes from a woman aged 18-30 years with Graves' hyperthyroidism. The sequenced sample consisted of blood. The chain employs TRBV4-1 and TRBJ1-6, with TRBD1 as a possible D gene (5 bases). The CDR3 nucleotides read TGCGCCAGCAGCCAAGTGGGGGGGTATTCACCCCTCCACTTT. Its translation: CASSQVGGYSPLHF.